The 8 T cell receptor beta chains reported below all come from one sample, sequenced in a study of cytomegalovirus exposure and HLA in healthy donors. PCR primers comprised 60 Vbeta and 13 Jbeta primers. Libraries were prepared by immunoSEQ multiplex PCR; TCRdb keeps only in-frame clonotypes and omits some of them. This table has approximately 200,000 clones, roughly 79% appearing once. The sequenced sample was PBMCs. Receptors originate from a woman younger than 30 in good health and CMV-seronegative.

The chain combines TRBV19 with TRBJ2-1, with 7 bases aligning to TRBD1. The length of the CDR3 is 15 residues. With V trimmed by 5 bases and J by 0 bases, 4 bases remained unmatched. Germline V gene lookup returns CDR1 LNHDA and CDR2 SQIVND (reference sequence). CDR3 residues: CASSARQGSYNEQFF. The CDR3 nucleotides read TGTGCCAGTAGTGCCCGACAGGGCTCCTACAATGAGCAGTTCTTC.

V usage is TRBV7-3 and J usage is TRBJ1-1; perhaps TRBD1 as D (5 bases). Trimming removed 2 bases from V and 0 bases from J, with 10 bases in between. The CDR3 covers 15 residues. The germline gives CDR1 SGHTA, CDR2 FQGTGA. The CDR3 is CASSLGGTLNTEAFF. The CDR3 bases are TGTGCCAGCAGCTTAGGGGGGACCTTGAACACTGAAGCTTTCTTT.

The rearrangement links TRBV15 to TRBJ1-4; D gene uncertain. Trimming stripped 3 bases from V and 3 bases from J, with 14 bases between. From germline, CDR1 is LNHNV and CDR2 YYDKDF (reference sequence). The CDR3 length is 16 residues. The DNA for the CDR3 is TGTGCCACCAGCAGTAAGAGTACACGGGCTAATGAAAAACTGTTTTTT. Translation gives CATSSKSTRANEKLFF.

The V gene is TRBV28, the J gene TRBJ2-1; perhaps TRBD2 as D (6 bases). Deletions cut 7 bases from V and 9 bases from J, with 19 bases between. Germline CDR1 MDHEN, CDR2 SYDVKM. CDR3 length equals 14 residues. The CDR3 DNA sequence: TGTGCCAGCACCATCCCCGGGGGATCCGCTGAGCAGTTCTTC. Its translation: CASTIPGGSAEQFF.

The genes are TRBV9 and TRBJ2-7, with 7 bases aligning to TRBD1. This CDR3 contains 17 residues. V lost 4 bases and J lost 2; bases outside the gene matches: 15. Germline CDR1 and CDR2: SGDLS and YYNGEE. This CDR3 is CASSKTLDRDSTYEQYF. DNA of the CDR3: TGTGCCAGCAGCAAAACCTTAGACAGGGACAGTACCTACGAGCAGTACTTC.

V gene TRBV23-1 combines with J gene TRBJ2-5; maybe TRBD1 (6 bases). TRBV23-1 is annotated as an ORF whose role is uncertain. CDR3 length equals 12 residues. The CDR3 DNA follows: TGCGCTTATCGGACAGTCCAAGAGACCCAGTACTTC. Protein sequence: CAYRTVQETQYF.

The CDR3 loop is CACTQAGRNLNYGYTF. CDR3 sequence (DNA): TGTGCCTGTACTCAGGCAGGGAGGAATCTCAACTATGGCTACACCTTC. The V gene is TRBV28, the J gene TRBJ1-2; D may be TRBD1 (5 bases). Trimming cost V 11 bases and J 2 bases, with 24 bases left between them. The CDR3 spans 16 residues. Germline loops: CDR1 MDHEN, CDR2 SYDVKM.

V is TRBV7-3 and J is TRBJ1-3, with D maybe TRBD1 (6 bases). Germline V lookup: CDR1 SGHTA, CDR2 FQGTGA. The CDR3 runs 16 residues. Trimming took off 4 bases at V and 0 bases at J, with 13 bases between the two ends. CDR3 region: CASSSGGPLSGNTIYF. The CDR3 DNA reads TGTGCCAGCAGCTCCGGGGGGCCCCTCTCTGGAAACACCATATATTTT.